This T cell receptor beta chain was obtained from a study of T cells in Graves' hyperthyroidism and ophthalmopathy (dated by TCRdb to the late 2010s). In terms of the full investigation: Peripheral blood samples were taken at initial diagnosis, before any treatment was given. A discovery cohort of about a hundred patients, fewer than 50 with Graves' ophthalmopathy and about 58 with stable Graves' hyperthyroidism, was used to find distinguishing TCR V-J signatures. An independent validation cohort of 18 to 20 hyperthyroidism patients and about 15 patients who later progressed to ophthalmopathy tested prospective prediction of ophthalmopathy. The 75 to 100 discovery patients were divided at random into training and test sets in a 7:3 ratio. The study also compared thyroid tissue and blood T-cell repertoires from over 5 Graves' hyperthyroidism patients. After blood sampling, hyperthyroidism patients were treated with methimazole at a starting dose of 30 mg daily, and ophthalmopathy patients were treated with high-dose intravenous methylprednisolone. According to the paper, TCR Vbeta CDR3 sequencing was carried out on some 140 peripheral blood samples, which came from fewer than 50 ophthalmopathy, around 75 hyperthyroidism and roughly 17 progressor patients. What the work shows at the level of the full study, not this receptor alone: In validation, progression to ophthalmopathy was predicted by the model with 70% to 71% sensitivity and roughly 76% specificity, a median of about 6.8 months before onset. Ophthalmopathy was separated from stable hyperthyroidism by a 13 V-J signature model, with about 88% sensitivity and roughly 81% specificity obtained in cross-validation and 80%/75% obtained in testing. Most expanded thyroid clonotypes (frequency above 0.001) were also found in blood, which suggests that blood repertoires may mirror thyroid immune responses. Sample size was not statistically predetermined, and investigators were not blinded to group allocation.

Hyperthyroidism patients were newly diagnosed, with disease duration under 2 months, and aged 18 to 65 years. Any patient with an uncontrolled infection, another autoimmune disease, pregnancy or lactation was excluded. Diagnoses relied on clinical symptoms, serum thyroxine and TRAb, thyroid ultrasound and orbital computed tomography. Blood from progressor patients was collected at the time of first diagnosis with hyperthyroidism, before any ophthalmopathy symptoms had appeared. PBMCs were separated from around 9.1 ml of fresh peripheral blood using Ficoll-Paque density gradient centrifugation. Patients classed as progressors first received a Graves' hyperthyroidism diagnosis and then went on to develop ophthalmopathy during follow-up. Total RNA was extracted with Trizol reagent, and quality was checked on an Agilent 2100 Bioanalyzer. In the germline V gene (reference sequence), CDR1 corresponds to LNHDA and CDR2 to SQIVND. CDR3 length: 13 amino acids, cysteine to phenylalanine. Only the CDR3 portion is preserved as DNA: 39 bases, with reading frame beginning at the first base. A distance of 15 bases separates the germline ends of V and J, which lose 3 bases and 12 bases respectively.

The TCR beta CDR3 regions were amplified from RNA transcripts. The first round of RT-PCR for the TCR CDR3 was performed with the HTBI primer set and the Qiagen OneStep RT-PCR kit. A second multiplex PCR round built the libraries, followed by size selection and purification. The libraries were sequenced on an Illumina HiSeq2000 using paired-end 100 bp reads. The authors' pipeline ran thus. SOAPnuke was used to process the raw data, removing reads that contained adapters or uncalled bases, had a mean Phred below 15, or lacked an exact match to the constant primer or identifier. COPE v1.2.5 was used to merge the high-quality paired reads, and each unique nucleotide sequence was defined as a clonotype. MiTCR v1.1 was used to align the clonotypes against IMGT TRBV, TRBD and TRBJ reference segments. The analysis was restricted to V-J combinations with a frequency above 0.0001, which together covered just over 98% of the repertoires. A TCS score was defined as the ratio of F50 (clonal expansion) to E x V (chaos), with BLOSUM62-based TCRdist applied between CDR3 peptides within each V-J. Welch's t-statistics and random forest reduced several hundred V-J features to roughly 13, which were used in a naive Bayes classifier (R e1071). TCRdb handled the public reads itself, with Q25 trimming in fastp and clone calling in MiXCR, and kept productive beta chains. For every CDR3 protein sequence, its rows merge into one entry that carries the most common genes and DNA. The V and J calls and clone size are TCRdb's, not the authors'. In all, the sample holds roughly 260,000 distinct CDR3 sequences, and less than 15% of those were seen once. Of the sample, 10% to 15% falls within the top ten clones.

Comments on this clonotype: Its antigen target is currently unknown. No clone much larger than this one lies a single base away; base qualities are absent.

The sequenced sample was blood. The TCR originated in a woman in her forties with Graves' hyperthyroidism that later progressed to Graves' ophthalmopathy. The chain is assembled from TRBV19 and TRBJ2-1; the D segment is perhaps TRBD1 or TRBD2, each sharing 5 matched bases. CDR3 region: CASSMGQTGTQFF. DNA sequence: TGTGCCAGTAGTATGGGCCAAACCGGGACGCAGTTCTTC.